This T cell receptor (beta chain) was retrieved from a study of cytomegalovirus exposure and HLA in healthy donors. Findings and limits, study-wide: Altogether, 150 or so TCR beta chains were recorded as cytomegalovirus-associated.

Germline assignment: CDR1 SGHDT and CDR2 YYEEEE. V dropped 2 bases and J dropped 1 base, with 13 bases sitting between them. The CDR3 is 15 amino acids. Primers included in the PCR were 60 Vbeta and 13 Jbeta primers. In the original processing: Unique TCR beta chains totaled some 80 million in a later count, with roughly 10 million of them shared. Clones were sequenced by immunoSEQ multiplex PCR, and TCRdb holds only the in-frame ones, with some missing. V and J calls and clone size are those listed in that table; D and trimming were worked out from the DNA. The sample totals under 200,000 clones; its top ten clones hold about 6.5%. Remarks on this clone: Its antigen remains unidentified.

The J gene is TRBJ2-7, the V gene TRBV5-6; D is perhaps TRBD1 (6 bases). The sequence derives from a man aged 30-40 years in good health and CMV-seronegative. The specimen sequenced was PBMCs. The DNA of the CDR3 is TGTGCCAGCAGCTTCTTTGGACAGAGGTCCTACGAGCAGTACTTC. This codes for CASSFFGQRSYEQYF. The variable domain in full, completed from reference TRBV5-6 and TRBJ2-7, reads DAGVTQSPTHLIKTRGQQVTLRCSPKSGHDTVSWYQQALGQGPQFIFQYYEEEERQRGNFPDRFSGHQFPNYSSELNVNALLLGDSALYLCASSFFGQRSYEQYFGPGTRLTVT.